This T cell receptor beta chain was captured by sequencing in a study of beta chain features in type 1 diabetes. Broader study findings: Researchers cautioned that cDNA sequencing could over-represent cells with high TCR expression. The naive, central memory and Treg TCRB repertoires showed an apparent similarity that was greater among patients than among healthy donors. Shortening of TCRB CDR3s, moderate but significant, appeared in all four CD4+ subsets of Type 1 diabetes patients. Individuals with type 1 diabetes displayed fewer insertions and more deletions at VDJ junctions.

This CDR3 spans 16 amino acids. The V end was cut by 5 bases, the J end by 0 bases, with 15 bases between. Germline V CDR1 and CDR2: SEHNR, FQNEAQ (reference sequence). A remark on this clone: Its antigen is undetermined.

Expressed TCRB transcripts were sequenced, since all the RNA that had been isolated was reverse transcribed. Profiling relied on immunoSEQ multiplex PCR, and the TCRdb table lists in-frame clones only, not all of them. Here the sample spans some 150,000 clones, approximately 13% being singletons. The receptor was isolated from a man aged 18 to 29 with type 1 diabetes. What was sequenced was central memory CD4+ T cells from blood. The chain joins TRBV7-9 to TRBJ2-3; the D is unclear. CDR3 protein: CASSTPLVGSTDTQYF. The CDR3 coding sequence is TGTGCCAGCAGCACTCCCCTGGTAGGGAGCACAGATACGCAGTATTTT. Drawing the rest from reference TRBV7-9 and TRBJ2-3, the complete variable domain is DTGVSQNPRHKITKRGQNVTFRCDPISEHNRLYWYRQTLGQGPEFLTYFQNEAQLEKSRLLSDRFSAERPKGSFSTLEIQRTEQGDSAMYLCASSTPLVGSTDTQYFGPGTRLTVL.